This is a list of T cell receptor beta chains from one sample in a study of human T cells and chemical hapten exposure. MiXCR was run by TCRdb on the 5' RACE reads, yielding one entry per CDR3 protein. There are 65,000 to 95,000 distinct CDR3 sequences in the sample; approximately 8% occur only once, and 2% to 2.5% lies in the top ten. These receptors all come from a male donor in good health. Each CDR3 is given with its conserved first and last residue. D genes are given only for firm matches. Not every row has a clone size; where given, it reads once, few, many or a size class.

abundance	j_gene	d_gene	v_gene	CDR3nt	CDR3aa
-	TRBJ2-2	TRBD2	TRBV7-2	TGTGCCAGCAGCCCACAGAGCGGGGACACCGGGGAGCTGTTTTTT	CASSPQSGDTGELFF
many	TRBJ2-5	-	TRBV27	TGTGCCAGCAGTTTAAGGTCCGGGAAGGAGACCCAGTACTTC	CASSLRSGKETQYF
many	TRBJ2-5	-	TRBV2	TGTGCCAGCAGTAGGTGGAACAAAGAGACCCAGTACTTC	CASSRWNKETQYF
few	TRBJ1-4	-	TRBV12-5	TGTGCTAGTGGCCCAGGGACACCAGCTAATGAAAAACTGTTTTTT	CASGPGTPANEKLFF
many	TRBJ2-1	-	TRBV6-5	TGTGCCAGCAGTAAAGGGGTGCCCTCCTACAATGAGCAGTTCTTC	CASSKGVPSYNEQFF
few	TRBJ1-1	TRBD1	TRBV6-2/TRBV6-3	TGTGCCAGCAGTAACAATCCTCAGGGGGACACTGAAGCTTTCTTT	CASSNNPQGDTEAFF
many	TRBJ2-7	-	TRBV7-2	TGTGCCAGCAGCTTTGACTACGACGAGCAGTACTTC	CASSFDYDEQYF
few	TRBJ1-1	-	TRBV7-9	TGTGCCAGCAGCTTCGTTTTGCCCACTGAAGCTTTCTTT	CASSFVLPTEAFF
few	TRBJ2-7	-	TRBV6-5	TGTGCCAGCAGGGGTACAGTCACCTACGAGCAGTACTTC	CASRGTVTYEQYF
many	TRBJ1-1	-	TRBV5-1	TGCGCCAGCAGGGTAGGCACTGAAGCTTTCTTT	CASRVGTEAFF
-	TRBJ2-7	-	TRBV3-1	TGTGCCAGCAGCCCTGTGGGGGTTTGGAACGAGCAGTACTTC	CASSPVGVWNEQYF
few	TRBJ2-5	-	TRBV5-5	TGTGCCAGCAGCGACGGCGGAGGGCCGTACCAAGAGACCCAGTACTTC	CASSDGGGPYQETQYF
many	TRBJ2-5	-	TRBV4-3	TGCGCCAGCAGCCAAGCGGGACGGGCTCAAGAGACCCAGTACTTC	CASSQAGRAQETQYF
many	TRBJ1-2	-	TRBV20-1	TGCAGTGCACCGAGGGGCGCCCATGGCTACACCTTC	CSAPRGAHGYTF
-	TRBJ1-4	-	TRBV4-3	TGCGCCAGCAGCCAAGAAATGGCAACTAATGAAAAACTGTTTTTT	CASSQEMATNEKLFF
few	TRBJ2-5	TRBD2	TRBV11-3	TGTGCCAGCAGCAATCACCCGGCGGGGGGCGAAGAGACCCAGTACTTC	CASSNHPAGGEETQYF